The present T cell receptor beta chain was sequenced within a study of blood T cell repertoires in COVID-19. Study summary: Specimens from acute and convalescent COVID-19 originated in the United States, Italy and Spain. PBMCs, B-cell-depleted T cells, or T cells were the source of the cDNA or gDNA that made up the material.

Authors' processing steps: Nucleated cell number was recorded as an estimate derived from reference gene primer amplification. Measured with immunoSEQ multiplex PCR; TCRdb has only the in-frame clones, and not every one. The DNA gave D and trimming, while V, J and clone size come from that table. In the table there are a few hundred thousand clones, around 84% of which are singletons. Germline assignment: CDR1 MNHEY and CDR2 SVGEGT. The CDR3 loop spans 13 amino acids. In regard to this clone: An end of the junction differs from the germline gene, which may be a read error.

This TCR was recovered from an older woman with active or convalescent COVID-19. The chain has TRBV6-2 or TRBV6-3 and TRBJ1-5; 7 bases align to TRBD1. Source material: peripheral blood. Written as DNA, the CDR3 is TGTGCCAGCTGTTATCAGGGGGGTCAGCCCCAGCATTTT. Residues: CASCYQGGQPQHF.